Presented here are 30 T cell receptor beta chains from one specimen sequenced in a study of T-cell memory formation after mild COVID-19. TCRdb re-called the 5' RACE reads with MiXCR, one entry per CDR3 protein. The data show hundreds of thousands of distinct CDR3 sequences, roughly 17% seen once. The specimen sequenced was PBMCs or a T cell subset sorted from them (not recorded which). These receptors all come from an adult woman who had mild COVID-19 (a few samples of this study predate the infection). Cell type and time point are not known.

This clonotype was detected only a few times. This chain uses TRBV27 with TRBJ2-7; 15 bases line up with TRBD2. Germline V gene lookup returns CDR1 MNHEY and CDR2 SMNVEV (reference sequence). V shed 6 bases, J shed 4 bases, and the junction held 7 bases outside the gene matches. This CDR3 is built from 16 residues. CDR3 loop: CASRPGLAGGPYEQYF. The CDR3 coding sequence is TGTGCCAGCAGACCTGGACTAGCGGGAGGGCCGTACGAGCAGTACTTC.

The V call is TRBV29-1, the J call TRBJ1-2, with TRBD1 matching 10 bases. V lost 7 bases, J lost 2 bases, and 7 bases stayed unmatched. This CDR3 is built from 14 residues. From germline, CDR1 is SQVTM and CDR2 ANQGSEA. CDR3 in amino acids: CSALTGGENYGYTF. The CDR3 DNA sequence: TGCAGCGCCCTGACAGGGGGCGAGAACTATGGCTACACCTTC.

This chain joins TRBV18 and TRBJ2-1, with 10 bases identical to TRBD1. From germline, CDR1 is KGHSH and CDR2 LQKENI. Unmatched junction bases numbered 4, after V lost 4 bases and J lost 7 bases. The CDR3 is made up of 14 amino acids. The CDR3 sequence: CASSRQGAWNEQFF. In DNA, the CDR3 is TGTGCCAGCTCACGACAGGGGGCTTGGAATGAGCAGTTCTTC.

The chain has TRBV5-1 and TRBJ2-1; TRBD2 matches at 12 bases. The CDR3 is 20 amino acids. Per germline, CDR1 SGHRS and CDR2 YFSETQ. V shed 0 bases, J shed 2 bases, and the junction held 12 bases outside the gene matches. CDR3 sequence: CASSLGQLAGGGLAYNEQFF. As DNA, the CDR3 is TGCGCCAGCAGCTTGGGCCAACTAGCGGGAGGAGGTCTAGCCTACAATGAGCAGTTCTTC.

This rearrangement joins TRBV9 to TRBJ2-5; 8 nucleotides match TRBD1. With 6 bases clipped from V and 3 bases from J, the junction kept 4 bases outside the gene matches. The CDR3 is 13 amino acids. In germline, CDR1 is SGDLS, CDR2 YYNGEE. As DNA, the CDR3 is TGTGCCAGCAACAGGGGGTCGGAAGAGACCCAGTACTTC. Encoded protein: CASNRGSEETQYF.

This rearrangement joins TRBV14 to TRBJ1-1; unclear D gene. This CDR3 is built from 16 residues. In germline, CDR1 is SGHDN, CDR2 FVKESK. Trimming cost V 0 bases and J 0 bases, with 11 bases left between them. The CDR3 region is CASSQEWGALNTEAFF. Here the CDR3 DNA reads TGTGCCAGCAGCCAAGAGTGGGGAGCTCTGAACACTGAAGCTTTCTTT.

The V call is TRBV25-1, the J call TRBJ2-7; a possible D gene is TRBD1 (6 bases). Trimming stripped 5 bases from V and 3 bases from J, with 14 bases between. Germline V gives CDR1 MGHDK, CDR2 SYGVNS. There are 14 residues in the CDR3. The CDR3: CASSSSGENYEQYF. As DNA, the CDR3 is TGTGCCAGCAGTAGTTCAGGGGAGAACTACGAGCAGTACTTC.

This clonotype was counted between two and nine times. The chain joins TRBV3-1 to TRBJ1-6; D ambiguous. The V end was cut by 3 bases, the J end by 6 bases, with 6 bases between. Germline CDR1 is LGHDT and CDR2 is YNNKEL (reference sequence). CDR3 length equals 13 residues. CDR3 bases: TGTGCCAGCAGCCAGGACGGTAATTCACCCCTCCACTTT. Protein product: CASSQDGNSPLHF.

This clonotype has a handful of counts. CDR3 sequence (DNA): TGTGCCAGCAGATCGGACAGGAGCTCCTACAATGAGCAGTTCTTC. Its translation is CASRSDRSSYNEQFF. This chain links TRBV12-3 or TRBV12-4 with TRBJ2-1; 7 nucleotides agree with TRBD1. The CDR3 has 15 residues. Trimming took 6 bases from V and 0 from J; bases not matched to a gene: 5.

This clonotype was recorded at least ten times. The rearrangement links TRBV5-1 to TRBJ2-1; the match to TRBD2 covers 8 bases. The CDR3 is 15 amino acids. The germline V gene has CDR1 SGHRS and CDR2 YFSETQ. The V and J ends lost 4 bases and 0 bases, in that order; junction bases with no gene match: 3. Written as DNA, the CDR3 is TGCGCCAGCAGCCAAACTAGCGGCTCCTACAATGAGCAGTTCTTC. It specifies CASSQTSGSYNEQFF.

This clonotype was counted between two and nine times. This chain joins TRBV7-9 and TRBJ2-7; D call uncertain. Trimming pared 10 bases from V and 0 bases from J, leaving 16 bases between. The CDR3 runs 14 residues. The germline CDR1 and CDR2 sequences are SEHNR and FQNEAQ (reference sequence). The CDR3 region is CATSALRHSYEQYF. DNA for the CDR3: TGTGCCACCTCCGCCCTCAGGCACTCCTACGAGCAGTACTTC.

The count of this clonotype is one. The rearrangement uses TRBV20-1 and TRBJ2-3; no firm D call. The length of the CDR3 is 12 residues. Looked up from germline, CDR1 is DFQATT and CDR2 is SNEGSKA (reference sequence). V gave up 5 bases and J gave up 5 bases, with 11 bases separating them. This chain's CDR3 is CSAPDRLDTQYF. CDR3 nucleotides: TGCAGTGCTCCGGATCGATTAGATACGCAGTATTTT.

This clonotype was seen a handful of times. The V and J genes are TRBV12-3 or TRBV12-4 and TRBJ2-1; 9 nucleotides match TRBD2. The CDR3 consists of 15 residues. J gave up 4 bases and V 4 bases, and 5 bases lay outside the gene matches. In DNA form, the CDR3 reads TGTGCCAGCAGTTCCACGGGACTAGCATACAATGAGCAGTTCTTC. As protein: CASSSTGLAYNEQFF.

The chain carries TRBV30 and TRBJ1-1; no reliable D call. Trimming cost V 3 bases and J 7 bases, with 15 bases left between them. The germline gives CDR1 GTSNPN, CDR2 SVGIG (reference sequence). The CDR3 totals 13 residues. The CDR3 region has the DNA TGTGCCTGGAGGGCTCCCGGTCCGGGTGAAGCTTTCTTT. Protein sequence: CAWRAPGPGEAFF.

This clonotype appeared many times. The V gene is TRBV7-8, the J gene TRBJ2-1, with 8 nucleotides matching TRBD2. The V gene's germline CDR1 is SGHVS and CDR2 FQNEAQ. V shed 2 bases, J shed 0 bases, and the junction held 12 bases outside the gene matches. The CDR3 is made up of 19 amino acids. This chain's CDR3 is CASSLRSSGDFISYNEQFF. CDR3 sequence (DNA): TGTGCCAGCAGCTTAAGAAGTAGCGGGGACTTCATCTCCTACAATGAGCAGTTCTTC.

The rearrangement joins TRBV9 to TRBJ2-7, with no clear D. The CDR3 has 13 amino acids. The germline CDR1 and CDR2 sequences are SGDLS and YYNGEE. V lost 5 bases and J lost 3, with 12 bases in between. The CDR3 sequence is CASSAGPNYEQYF. In DNA, the CDR3 is TGTGCCAGCAGTGCTGGACCGAACTACGAGCAGTACTTC.

In its sample, this clonotype was seen a few times. V usage is TRBV5-5 and J usage is TRBJ2-2; tentatively, D is TRBD2 (6 bases). Per the germline V gene, CDR1 is SGHKS and CDR2 is YYEKEE (reference sequence). The V end was cut by 2 bases, the J end by 4 bases, with 12 bases between. This CDR3 comprises 15 residues. The CDR3 region is CASSFMGGRTGELFF. The DNA for the CDR3 is TGTGCCAGCAGCTTTATGGGGGGACGCACCGGGGAGCTGTTTTTT.

The chain combines TRBV5-5 with TRBJ1-1; 9 bases agree with TRBD1. Per germline, CDR1 SGHKS and CDR2 YYEKEE (reference sequence). V shed 3 bases and J 7 bases; nucleotides not matched to a gene: 7. The CDR3 totals 14 residues. The CDR3 DNA is TGTGCCAGCAGCTGGAAACAGGGGGCGAATGAAGCTTTCTTT. Translating gives CASSWKQGANEAFF. The full variable domain, completed using reference TRBV5-5 and TRBJ1-1, is DAGVTQSPTHLIKTRGQQVTLRCSPISGHKSVSWYQQVLGQGPQFIFQYYEKEERGRGNFPDRFSARQFPNYSSELNVNALLLGDSALYLCASSWKQGANEAFFGQGTRLTVV.

There are a few counts of this clonotype. This chain's CDR3 is CSARDPRQGSYGYTF. The CDR3 DNA is TGCAGTGCTAGAGATCCCCGACAGGGGAGCTATGGCTACACCTTC. This chain links TRBV20-1 with TRBJ1-2; TRBD1 aligns across 8 bases. The V segment lost 0 bases and the J segment 4 bases; nucleotides outside the gene matches: 7. The CDR3 loop spans 15 amino acids. Germline V gene lookup returns CDR1 DFQATT and CDR2 SNEGSKA (reference sequence).

The chain uses TRBV6-4 and TRBJ2-7, with D perhaps TRBD2 (5 bases). The CDR3 has 15 residues. Per germline, CDR1 MRHNA and CDR2 SNTAGT. Trimming stripped 6 bases from V and 1 base from J, with 16 bases between. CDR3 in amino acids: CASRSGSDKSYEQYF. The CDR3 DNA reads TGTGCCAGCAGGTCTGGTAGCGACAAATCCTACGAGCAGTACTTC.

The chain recombines TRBV29-1 with TRBJ2-5, with TRBD2 matching over 9 bases. The CDR3 is 14 residues long. After removal of 1 base from V and 4 bases from J, the junction contained 4 bases not matched to a gene. Germline CDR1 SQVTM, CDR2 ANQGSEA. CDR3 residues: CSVEGGGARETQYF. The CDR3 nucleotides read TGCAGCGTTGAAGGCGGGGGGGCCAGAGAGACCCAGTACTTC.

This clonotype was observed a handful of times. J is TRBJ2-3 and V is TRBV18; 11 nucleotides match TRBD2. The length of the CDR3 is 17 residues. The J segment lost 2 bases and the V segment lost 6 bases, leaving 10 bases of the junction unmatched. Germline V lookup: CDR1 KGHSH, CDR2 LQKENI. The CDR3 is CASSQWASGGSTDTQYF. Written as DNA, the CDR3 is TGTGCCAGCTCTCAATGGGCTAGCGGGGGGTCCACAGATACGCAGTATTTT.

The J gene is TRBJ2-7, the V gene TRBV3-1; a possible D gene is TRBD2 (7 bases). The germline CDR1 and CDR2 sequences are LGHDT and YNNKEL (reference sequence). The CDR3 is 16 amino acids. V shed 4 bases and J shed 3 bases, with 19 bases lying between them. The CDR3 sequence is CASSPQGWGGGYEQYF. CDR3 nucleotides: TGTGCCAGCAGCCCTCAGGGTTGGGGAGGGGGCTACGAGCAGTACTTC.

This clonotype was seen a few times. The genes are TRBV6-5 and TRBJ2-7; 8 nucleotides align to TRBD2. Unmatched junction bases numbered 8, after V lost 7 bases and J lost 6 bases. This CDR3 spans 13 amino acids. From germline, CDR1 is MNHEY and CDR2 SVGAGI. CDR3 sequence (DNA): TGTGCCAGCACCCCCGGGGGGGCGCGCGAGCAGTACTTC. Its protein product is CASTPGGAREQYF.

The J gene is TRBJ2-7, the V gene TRBV6-2 or TRBV6-3; 7 bases fit TRBD2. V gave up 1 base and J gave up 5 bases; unmatched junction bases: 2. The CDR3 has 13 residues. CDR1 is MNHEY, CDR2 SVGEGT, per germline. The CDR3 DNA reads TGTGCCAGCAGTTACTGGGGGGGAAACGAGCAGTACTTC. This encodes CASSYWGGNEQYF.

This clonotype was counted between two and nine times. The chain has TRBV15 and TRBJ2-5; D might be TRBD2 (5 bases). The germline V and J ends were trimmed by 0 bases and 6 bases, with 17 bases remaining between them. CDR3 length equals 16 residues. CDR1 is LNHNV and CDR2 is YYDKDF in the germline V gene (reference sequence). DNA for the CDR3: TGTGCCACCAGCAGAGACCCGGGGAGAGATTTCAAGACCCAGTACTTC. Translation gives CATSRDPGRDFKTQYF.

This chain joins TRBV10-3 and TRBJ2-5, with a possible D match to TRBD2 (6 bases). V lost 3 bases to trimming and J lost 2 bases, with 7 bases between them. This CDR3 is 13 amino acids long. Per germline, CDR1 ENHRY and CDR2 SYGVKD. For the CDR3, the DNA is TGTGCCATCAGTGATAGCGGTCAAGAGACCCAGTACTTC. Amino acid sequence: CAISDSGQETQYF.

This clonotype was found a few times. The chain links TRBV6-5 to TRBJ2-2; 8 bases are a match to TRBD1. Germline V lookup: CDR1 MNHEY, CDR2 SVGAGI. V lost 2 bases and J lost 1; bases outside the gene matches: 6. CDR3 length equals 17 residues. CDR3 nucleotide sequence: TGTGCCAGCAGTTACAGGGGGACAGGCCTGAACACCGGGGAGCTGTTTTTT. This translates into CASSYRGTGLNTGELFF.

This chain uses TRBV20-1 with TRBJ1-1; no reliable D call. The V end lost 1 base, the J end lost 2 bases, and 14 bases lay between the germline ends. The germline V gene has CDR1 DFQATT and CDR2 SNEGSKA (reference sequence). This CDR3 has 15 residues. CDR3 protein: CSARGGEGINTEAFF. The CDR3 region has the DNA TGCAGTGCTAGAGGGGGAGAAGGGATAAACACTGAAGCTTTCTTT.

This clonotype was picked up many times. This chain uses TRBV20-1 with TRBJ1-5; TRBD1 matches at 7 bases. V trimming: 5 bases; J trimming: 5 bases; junction bases outside the gene matches: 9. Germline values: CDR1 DFQATT, CDR2 SNEGSKA (reference sequence). The CDR3 runs 14 residues. The CDR3 nucleotides read TGCAGTGCTCAGGCAGGGGGGTCTGATCAGCCCCAGCATTTT. As protein: CSAQAGGSDQPQHF.